In this sample, the clone carrying this TCR beta chain turned up many times. Its antigen is currently unknown. Amplification yielded TCR beta CDR3 regions, with RNA transcripts as the source. Carried out on the TCR CDR3, a first-round RT-PCR used the HTBI primer set. TCRdb independently ran MiXCR on the multiplex PCR reads; one entry per CDR3 protein. The repertoire consists of about 760,000 distinct CDR3 sequences, with 35% occurring once and the leading ten covering approximately 31%. Stable disease denoted Graves' hyperthyroidism without ophthalmopathy progression within 18 months. On the basis of clinical symptoms, serum thyroxine and TRAb, thyroid ultrasound and orbital computed tomography, diagnoses were made. PBMCs came from 8.5 to 10 ml fresh peripheral blood. The data originate from a study of T cells in Graves' hyperthyroidism and ophthalmopathy. Overall study findings and caveats: The model identified upcoming ophthalmopathy a median about six months ahead of onset.

The clonotype was recovered from a woman between 40 and 50 years old with Graves' hyperthyroidism. The sample was blood.

In DNA form, the CDR3 reads TGTGCCAGTTTGATAAGGGGGAGCAACTCTGGAAACACCATATATTTT. As protein: CASLIRGSNSGNTIYF. V gene TRBV25-1 combines with J gene TRBJ1-3, with D tentatively TRBD1 (6 bases). V lost 9 bases to trimming and J lost 0 bases, with 18 bases between them. This CDR3 has 16 amino acids. Looked up from germline, CDR1 is MGHDK and CDR2 is SYGVNS.